The 30 T cell receptor beta chains given below trace back to one sample, sequenced in a study of technical replicates of blood from a few donors. Measured with immunoSEQ multiplex PCR; TCRdb has only the in-frame clones, and not every one. The sample consists of 65,000 to 95,000 clones, approximately 97% of them appearing once. Sequencing was carried out using T cells isolated from PBMCs. The receptors here all came from a human donor in good health.

This sequence joins TRBV27 and TRBJ2-1; 7 bases are a match to TRBD2. The germline gives CDR1 MNHEY, CDR2 SMNVEV (reference sequence). V was pared by 3 bases and J by 7 bases, with 9 bases of the junction left unmatched. This CDR3 comprises 15 residues. The CDR3 sequence is CASSFAGEMGNEQFF. CDR3 nucleotides: TGTGCCAGCAGTTTCGCGGGGGAGATGGGGAATGAGCAGTTCTTC.

This clone was picked up one time. CDR3 DNA: TGTGCCTGGGGAGGGGGGGGCTTCTATGGCTACACCTTC. Protein sequence: CAWGGGGFYGYTF. The chain carries TRBV30 and TRBJ1-2, with a possible D match to TRBD1 (6 bases). Germline CDR1 GTSNPN, CDR2 SVGIG (reference sequence). Trimming stripped 5 bases from V and 4 bases from J, with 14 bases between. The CDR3 contains 13 residues.

This rearrangement joins TRBV5-1 to TRBJ2-1; 9 bases are shared with TRBD2. V trimming: 2 bases; J trimming: 7 bases; junction bases outside the gene matches: 4. Germline assignment: CDR1 SGHRS and CDR2 YFSETQ. CDR3 length: 14 amino acids. The CDR3 spells CASSFRGRGNEQFF. The CDR3, as DNA: TGCGCCAGCAGCTTTCGCGGGAGGGGAAATGAGCAGTTCTTC.

This chain uses TRBV6-1 with TRBJ1-2; maybe TRBD1 (5 bases). Trimming took 4 bases from V and 6 from J, leaving 18 bases between them. The CDR3 covers 15 residues. Germline CDR1 and CDR2: MNHNS and SASEGT. The CDR3 region has the DNA TGTGCCAGCAGTGGCTATGTCAGGGATAATGATGGCTACACCTTC. Its protein product is CASSGYVRDNDGYTF.

This chain joins TRBV5-4 and TRBJ2-7, with TRBD2 as a possible D gene (5 bases). Germline CDR1 and CDR2: SGHNT and YYREEE (reference sequence). Trimming cost V 4 bases and J 9 bases, with 14 bases left between them. The CDR3 covers 12 residues. CDR3 loop: CASSRPDGMQYF. CDR3 DNA: TGTGCCAGCAGCCGACCGGACGGGATGCAGTACTTC.

The chain uses TRBV25-1 and TRBJ2-7, with 9 nucleotides matching TRBD2. Unmatched junction bases numbered 6, after V lost 7 bases and J lost 2 bases. The CDR3 runs to 14 residues. Germline CDR1 MGHDK, CDR2 SYGVNS. The CDR3: CASNLAGRPYEQYF. Written as DNA, the CDR3 is TGTGCCAGCAACCTAGCGGGACGCCCCTACGAGCAGTACTTC.

This chain connects TRBV9 to TRBJ2-1; TRBD2 might be the D (5 bases). Germline V gene sequence: CDR1 SGDLS, CDR2 YYNGEE. The V gene lost 2 bases and the J gene lost 8 bases, with 11 bases spanning the gap. The CDR3 has 13 amino acids. The CDR3 bases are TGTGCCAGCAGCGTGAGGGTCCGCGATGAGCAGTTCTTC. It yields the protein CASSVRVRDEQFF.

Concerning this clone itself: A junction boundary mismatches the germline segment, possibly from a read error. The J gene is TRBJ2-3, the V gene TRBV7-7, with D unclear. Germline V gives CDR1 SSHAT, CDR2 FNYEAQ (reference sequence). The CDR3 totals 13 residues. CDR3 nucleotide sequence: TGTGCTAGCAGCTTATCCGTCACAGATACGCAGTATTTT. Amino acids: CASSLSVTDTQYF.

This clone appeared a single time. This sequence joins TRBV5-1 and TRBJ2-7, with TRBD2 matching 8 bases. CDR1 is SGHRS, CDR2 YFSETQ, per germline. V dropped 4 bases and J dropped 3; count of bases not matched to a gene: 3. The CDR3 sequence is 13 residues long. The CDR3 sequence is CASSETSDYEQYF. CDR3 nucleotides: TGCGCCAGCAGCGAGACTAGCGACTACGAGCAGTACTTC.

The rearrangement uses TRBV7-3 and TRBJ2-3; the D is unclear. Trimming took 1 base from V and 0 from J, leaving 5 bases between them. Germline values: CDR1 SGHTA, CDR2 FQGTGA. The CDR3 extends over 14 amino acids. The DNA of the CDR3 is TGTGCCAGCAGCTTAATGGAGAGCACAGATACGCAGTATTTT. Translating it yields CASSLMESTDTQYF.

V and J are TRBV19 and TRBJ2-7; D perhaps matches TRBD2 (6 bases). The CDR3 length is 14 residues. V was pared by 1 base and J by 0 bases, with 7 bases between. Germline CDR1 and CDR2: LNHDA and SQIVND (reference sequence). This CDR3 reads CASSIAGVSYEQYF. The CDR3, as DNA: TGTGCCAGTAGTATAGCGGGGGTCTCCTACGAGCAGTACTTC.

V and J are TRBV10-3 and TRBJ2-1; D may be TRBD2 (5 bases). V lost 9 bases and J lost 6, with 9 bases in between. The CDR3 sequence is 11 residues long. CDR1 and CDR2 from the germline V gene are ENHRY and SYGVKD. The CDR3 DNA sequence: TGTGCCATAGGACTTTTCAATGAGCAGTTCTTC. This sequence encodes CAIGLFNEQFF.

V gene TRBV11-1 combines with J gene TRBJ1-5; D call uncertain. The length of the CDR3 is 13 residues. Germline lookup yields CDR1 SGHAT and CDR2 FQDESV (reference sequence). Trimming stripped 5 bases from V and 5 bases from J, with 10 bases between. This CDR3 reads CASSVSLYQPQHF. CDR3 DNA: TGTGCCAGCAGCGTTTCCCTCTATCAGCCCCAGCATTTT.

This clone has only one observation. The V and J genes are TRBV18 and TRBJ2-1, with 14 positions matching TRBD2. In germline, CDR1 is KGHSH, CDR2 LQKENI. J gave up 9 bases and V 4 bases, and 11 bases lay outside the gene matches. This CDR3 region has 17 residues. In nucleotides, the CDR3 is TGTGCCAGCTCACAATCGGGACTAGCGGGGGCGGGGCGTGAGCAGTTCTTC. Protein: CASSQSGLAGAGREQFF.

The V gene is TRBV7-9, the J gene TRBJ2-5; 10 nucleotides line up with TRBD2. V shed 11 bases, J shed 0 bases, and the junction held 6 bases outside the gene matches. The germline CDR1 and CDR2 sequences are SEHNR and FQNEAQ (reference sequence). The CDR3 has 14 amino acids. CDR3 region: CAGTLAGHQETQYF. The CDR3 nucleotides are TGTGCCGGTACACTAGCGGGACACCAAGAGACCCAGTACTTC.

J is TRBJ2-1 and V is TRBV7-2; TRBD2 aligns across 8 bases. Trimming took 4 bases from V and 6 from J; bases not matched to a gene: 11. CDR3 length equals 16 residues. Germline assignment: CDR1 SGHTA and CDR2 FQGNSA. The CDR3 sequence: CASSSAPGLEINEQFF. DNA of the CDR3: TGTGCCAGCAGCTCAGCCCCGGGACTAGAAATCAATGAGCAGTTCTTC.

This clone appeared once. J is TRBJ2-7 and V is TRBV11-3; D is possibly TRBD1 (6 bases). CDR1 SGHNT and CDR2 YENEEA come from the germline V gene. V was pared by 4 bases and J by 3 bases, with 13 bases between. This CDR3 is built from 14 residues. The CDR3 sequence is CASSSSIRGYEQYF. CDR3 DNA sequence: TGTGCCAGCAGCTCCTCGATCAGGGGCTACGAGCAGTACTTC. Variable domain in full (rest from reference TRBV11-3 and TRBJ2-7): EAGVVQSPRYKIIEKKQPVAFWCNPISGHNTLYWYLQNLGQGPELLIRYENEEAVDDSQLPKDRFSAERLKGVDSTLKIQPAELGDSAVYLCASSSSIRGYEQYFGPGTRLTVT.

This chain joins TRBV11-2 and TRBJ2-2; 9 nucleotides align to TRBD1. CDR3 length equals 17 residues. Per germline, CDR1 SGHAT and CDR2 FQNNGV. The ends lost 5 bases at V and 5 bases at J; junction bases unmatched: 12. The CDR3 DNA is TGTGCCAGCAGCCTAGCGATACAGGGGGCCGGGACCGGGGAGCTGTTTTTT. This gives the protein CASSLAIQGAGTGELFF.

The V call is TRBV29-1, the J call TRBJ2-4, with a possible D match to TRBD2 (5 bases). Trimming stripped 0 bases from V and 5 bases from J, with 11 bases between. This CDR3 comprises 14 residues. Germline V gene sequence: CDR1 SQVTM, CDR2 ANQGSEA. The chain's CDR3 is CSVEEAQEENIQYF. DNA for the CDR3: TGCAGCGTTGAAGAGGCTCAGGAGGAAAACATTCAGTACTTC.

This clone was found once. The gene calls are TRBV7-8 and TRBJ2-3; D gene ambiguous. V lost 4 bases and J 6 bases, leaving 8 bases between the germline ends. The CDR3 covers 12 residues. Germline values: CDR1 SGHVS, CDR2 FQNEAQ. This chain's CDR3 is CASSSLRDTQYF. CDR3 sequence (DNA): TGTGCCAGCAGCTCTCTACGCGATACGCAGTATTTT. Variable domain in full (rest from reference TRBV7-8 and TRBJ2-3): GAGVSQSPRYKVAKRGQDVALRCDPISGHVSLFWYQQALGQGPEFLTYFQNEAQLDKSGLPSDRFFAERPEGSVSTLKIQRTQQEDSAVYLCASSSLRDTQYFGPGTRLTVL.

The chain uses TRBV10-3 and TRBJ2-7, with 8 bases matching TRBD2. This CDR3 comprises 16 residues. CDR1 ENHRY and CDR2 SYGVKD come from the germline V gene. The V and J ends lost 4 bases and 2 bases, in that order; junction bases with no gene match: 10. For the CDR3, the DNA is TGTGCCATCAGTGGCGCAAGAACTAGCGGTACCTACGAGCAGTACTTC. Translation: CAISGARTSGTYEQYF.

The rearrangement uses TRBV25-1 and TRBJ1-5, with D perhaps TRBD1 (6 bases). Per germline, CDR1 MGHDK and CDR2 SYGVNS. V was trimmed by 2 bases and J by 5 bases, leaving 10 bases between them. The CDR3 is made up of 14 amino acids. The CDR3 loop is CASSEGTGYQPQHF. Written as DNA, the CDR3 is TGTGCCAGCAGTGAAGGAACAGGGTATCAGCCCCAGCATTTT.

The V and J genes are TRBV9 and TRBJ2-1, with 10 nucleotides matching TRBD2. J was trimmed by 9 bases and V by 3 bases; bases with no gene match: 3. This CDR3 is 13 amino acids long. Germline loops: CDR1 SGDLS, CDR2 YYNGEE. This CDR3 reads CASSASGRGEQFF. The DNA for the CDR3 is TGTGCCAGCAGCGCTAGCGGGAGAGGTGAGCAGTTCTTC. The complete variable domain, with remaining parts taken from reference TRBV9 and TRBJ2-1, reads DSGVTQTPKHLITATGQRVTLRCSPRSGDLSVYWYQQSLDQGLQFLIQYYNGEERAKGNILERFSAQQFPDLHSELNLSSLELGDSALYFCASSASGRGEQFFGPGTRLTVL.

The V call is TRBV5-1, the J call TRBJ2-3; TRBD1 might be the D (6 bases). This CDR3 has 14 residues. Trimming pared 2 bases from V and 2 bases from J, leaving 9 bases between. In germline, CDR1 is SGHRS, CDR2 YFSETQ. In DNA, the CDR3 is TGCGCCAGCAGCTTAGGACAGTCCACAGATACGCAGTATTTT. As protein: CASSLGQSTDTQYF.

The gene calls are TRBV30 and TRBJ2-1; a possible D gene is TRBD2 (6 bases). This CDR3 is 14 amino acids long. CDR1 is GTSNPN and CDR2 is SVGIG in the germline V gene (reference sequence). The ends were cut back, 3 bases at V and 4 bases at J, with 13 bases in the middle. CDR3 region: CAWSGGSLYNEQFF. The CDR3 DNA reads TGTGCCTGGAGCGGGGGATCACTATACAATGAGCAGTTCTTC.

The genes are TRBV7-9 and TRBJ1-1; D not resolved. The CDR3 length is 15 residues. V was pared by 1 base and J by 0 bases, with 9 bases between. Germline loops: CDR1 SEHNR, CDR2 FQNEAQ (reference sequence). CDR3 DNA sequence: TGTGCCAGCAGCTTAGTCGCGGGCGTGAACACTGAAGCTTTCTTT. As protein: CASSLVAGVNTEAFF.

This chain connects TRBV2 to TRBJ2-1; 7 bases are a match to TRBD2. V shed 6 bases and J 5 bases; nucleotides not matched to a gene: 10. CDR3 length equals 15 residues. The V gene's germline CDR1 is SNHLY and CDR2 FYNNEI. This CDR3 reads CASRPMRELHNEQFF. CDR3 nucleotide sequence: TGTGCCAGCAGACCTATGCGGGAGCTCCACAATGAGCAGTTCTTC.

The chain links TRBV7-3 to TRBJ1-1; 8 nucleotides align to TRBD1. Trimming cost V 3 bases and J 4 bases; bases outside gene matches: 10. The CDR3 loop spans 16 amino acids. The germline V gene has CDR1 SGHTA and CDR2 FQGTGA. This chain's CDR3 is CASSFSTGGGITEAFF. The CDR3 DNA reads TGTGCCAGCAGCTTCAGCACAGGGGGAGGAATCACTGAAGCTTTCTTT.

Notes on this clone: The germline gene is not matched at one end of the junction; a read error may be the cause. The chain recombines TRBV7-9 with TRBJ2-1, with TRBD2 identical over 10 bases. Per the germline V gene, CDR1 is SEHNR and CDR2 is FQNEAQ (reference sequence). The length of the CDR3 is 17 residues. In DNA form, the CDR3 reads TGTGCCAGCAGCCTAGCGGGGCGTAGCGGGAGGAACAATGAGCAGTTCTTC. Its translation is CASSLAGRSGRNNEQFF.

The rearrangement links TRBV5-1 to TRBJ1-3; TRBD1 might be the D (6 bases). Trimming removed 0 bases at V and 3 bases at J, with 10 bases between. The germline gives CDR1 SGHRS, CDR2 YFSETQ. The CDR3 spans 15 residues. The chain's CDR3 is CASSLGRGGGNTIYF. DNA for the CDR3: TGCGCCAGCAGCTTGGGCAGGGGTGGTGGAAACACCATATATTTT.